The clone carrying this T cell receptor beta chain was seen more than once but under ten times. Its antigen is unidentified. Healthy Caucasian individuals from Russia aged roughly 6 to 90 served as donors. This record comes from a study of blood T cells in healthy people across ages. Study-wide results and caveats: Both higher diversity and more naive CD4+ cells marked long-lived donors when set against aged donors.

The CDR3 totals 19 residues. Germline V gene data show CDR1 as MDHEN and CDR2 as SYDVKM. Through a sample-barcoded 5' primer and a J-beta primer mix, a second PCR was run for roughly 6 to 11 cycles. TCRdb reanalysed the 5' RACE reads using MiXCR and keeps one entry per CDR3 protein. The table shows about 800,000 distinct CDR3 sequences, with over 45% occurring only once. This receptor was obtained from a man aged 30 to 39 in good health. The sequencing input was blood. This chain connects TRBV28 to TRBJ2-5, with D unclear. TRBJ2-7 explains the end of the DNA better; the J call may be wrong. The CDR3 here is CASSLSPVYRSPVRYEQYF. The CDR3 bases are TGTGCCAGCAGTTTATCGCCGGTTTATCGGAGTCCCGTTCGATACGAGCAGTACTTC.